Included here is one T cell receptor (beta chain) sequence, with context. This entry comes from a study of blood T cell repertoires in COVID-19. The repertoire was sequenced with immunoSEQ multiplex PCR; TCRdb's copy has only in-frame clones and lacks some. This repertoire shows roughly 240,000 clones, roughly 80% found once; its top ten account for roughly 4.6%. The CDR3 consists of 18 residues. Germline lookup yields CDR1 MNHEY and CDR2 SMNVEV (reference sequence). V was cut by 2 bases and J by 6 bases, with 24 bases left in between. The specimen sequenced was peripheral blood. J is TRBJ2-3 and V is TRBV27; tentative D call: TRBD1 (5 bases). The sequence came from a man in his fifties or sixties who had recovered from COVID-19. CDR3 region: CASSLRGQGAMQVDTQYF. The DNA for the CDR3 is TGTGCCAGCAGTTTAAGGGGTCAGGGCGCCATGCAAGTGGATACGCAGTATTTT.